This entry lists 9 T cell receptor beta chains sequenced from one sample in a study of blood T cells in healthy people across ages. Using a J-beta primer mix together with a sample-barcoded 5' primer, a second PCR was run for about 7 to 12 cycles. Via MiXCR, TCRdb re-called the 5' RACE reads, giving one row per CDR3 protein. Of over a million distinct CDR3 sequences in the sample, 35% to 50% were seen once. Sequences were obtained from blood. The receptors shown here come from a woman between 55 and 75 years old in good health.

The rearrangement links TRBV6-6 to TRBJ2-4; 8 bases are a match to TRBD2. In germline, CDR1 is MNHNY, CDR2 SVGAGI (reference sequence). The length of the CDR3 is 17 residues. Trimming at V came to 6 bases and at J to 3 bases, leaving 13 bases not matched to a gene. The CDR3 DNA sequence: TGTGCCAGCAGCTCCCTGTGGCGGGAGGTTGGCAAAAACATTCAGTACTTC. Translating gives CASSSLWREVGKNIQYF.

This chain links TRBV4-2 with TRBJ2-1, with 7 bases fitting TRBD2. Germline assignment: CDR1 LGHNA and CDR2 YNFKEQ. V shed 4 bases, J shed 0 bases, and the junction held 9 bases outside the gene matches. This CDR3 region has 17 residues. CDR3 residues: CASSLRGSGGSYNEQFF. Here the CDR3 DNA reads TGTGCCAGCAGCCTACGTGGGTCGGGGGGCTCCTACAATGAGCAGTTCTTC.

The chain is built from TRBV5-1 and TRBJ1-1; 8 nucleotides match TRBD1. This CDR3 spans 14 amino acids. Germline CDR1 and CDR2: SGHRS and YFSETQ. V shed 4 bases, J shed 1 base, and the junction held 3 bases outside the gene matches. CDR3 in amino acids: CASSPRGQNTEAFF. Here the CDR3 DNA reads TGCGCCAGCAGCCCCAGGGGGCAGAACACTGAAGCTTTCTTT. Filled out from reference TRBV5-1 and TRBJ1-1, the complete variable domain reads KAGVTQTPRYLIKTRGQQVTLSCSPISGHRSVSWYQQTPGQGLQFLFEYFSETQRNKGNFPGRFSGRQFSNSRSEMNVSTLELGDSALYLCASSPRGQNTEAFFGQGTRLTVV.

The chain uses TRBV20-1 and TRBJ2-2; no firm D call. Germline loops: CDR1 DFQATT, CDR2 SNEGSKA (reference sequence). The CDR3 spans 14 residues. V dropped 0 bases and J dropped 7 bases, with 12 bases sitting between them. In DNA, the CDR3 is TGCAGTGCTAGAGAGGGCCGGTCGCACGGGGAGCTGTTTTTT. It translates to CSAREGRSHGELFF.

This clonotype was recorded a few times. V usage is TRBV5-6 and J usage is TRBJ2-3; D assignment may be TRBD1 or TRBD2 (5 bases each). The germline gives CDR1 SGHDT, CDR2 YYEEEE. Trimming removed 1 base at V and 0 bases at J, with 9 bases between. This CDR3 region has 15 residues. In DNA, the CDR3 is TGTGCCAGCAGCTTGTGGGGGAGAAGCACAGATACGCAGTATTTT. Translation gives CASSLWGRSTDTQYF.

The gene calls are TRBV28 and TRBJ2-3; 11 bases line up with TRBD2. V gave up 5 bases and J gave up 5 bases; unmatched junction bases: 6. From germline, CDR1 is MDHEN and CDR2 SYDVKM. The CDR3 covers 15 residues. The CDR3 coding sequence is TGTGCCAGCAGTCTACTAGCGGGAGTTGTAGATACGCAGTATTTT. Translated, it gives CASSLLAGVVDTQYF.

The chain couples TRBV11-1 to TRBJ2-7; D possibly corresponds to TRBD1 (6 bases). The V end was cut by 5 bases, the J end by 7 bases, with 21 bases between. The length of the CDR3 is 15 residues. The germline CDR1 and CDR2 sequences are SGHAT and FQDESV (reference sequence). The DNA of the CDR3 is TGTGCCAGCAGCCCCGCAACAGGGTTTTACAATGAGCAGTACTTC. Translating gives CASSPATGFYNEQYF.

This clonotype has only a few counts. This rearrangement joins TRBV27 to TRBJ1-6, with TRBD1 matching over 8 bases. Germline CDR1 reads MNHEY; CDR2 reads SMNVEV (reference sequence). Unmatched junction bases numbered 2, after V lost 0 bases and J lost 7 bases. This CDR3 spans 15 amino acids. This CDR3 is CASSLSTGANSPLHF. For the CDR3, the DNA is TGTGCCAGCAGTTTATCGACAGGGGCCAATTCACCCCTCCACTTT.

This chain uses TRBV20-1 with TRBJ1-5; TRBD1 matches at 7 bases. V was pared by 2 bases and J by 6 bases, with 7 bases of the junction left unmatched. There are 14 residues in the CDR3. Looked up from germline, CDR1 is DFQATT and CDR2 is SNEGSKA (reference sequence). The DNA for the CDR3 is TGCAGTGCTAGACGAGAGGGGGCGTCTCAGCCCCAGCATTTT. Encoded protein: CSARREGASQPQHF.